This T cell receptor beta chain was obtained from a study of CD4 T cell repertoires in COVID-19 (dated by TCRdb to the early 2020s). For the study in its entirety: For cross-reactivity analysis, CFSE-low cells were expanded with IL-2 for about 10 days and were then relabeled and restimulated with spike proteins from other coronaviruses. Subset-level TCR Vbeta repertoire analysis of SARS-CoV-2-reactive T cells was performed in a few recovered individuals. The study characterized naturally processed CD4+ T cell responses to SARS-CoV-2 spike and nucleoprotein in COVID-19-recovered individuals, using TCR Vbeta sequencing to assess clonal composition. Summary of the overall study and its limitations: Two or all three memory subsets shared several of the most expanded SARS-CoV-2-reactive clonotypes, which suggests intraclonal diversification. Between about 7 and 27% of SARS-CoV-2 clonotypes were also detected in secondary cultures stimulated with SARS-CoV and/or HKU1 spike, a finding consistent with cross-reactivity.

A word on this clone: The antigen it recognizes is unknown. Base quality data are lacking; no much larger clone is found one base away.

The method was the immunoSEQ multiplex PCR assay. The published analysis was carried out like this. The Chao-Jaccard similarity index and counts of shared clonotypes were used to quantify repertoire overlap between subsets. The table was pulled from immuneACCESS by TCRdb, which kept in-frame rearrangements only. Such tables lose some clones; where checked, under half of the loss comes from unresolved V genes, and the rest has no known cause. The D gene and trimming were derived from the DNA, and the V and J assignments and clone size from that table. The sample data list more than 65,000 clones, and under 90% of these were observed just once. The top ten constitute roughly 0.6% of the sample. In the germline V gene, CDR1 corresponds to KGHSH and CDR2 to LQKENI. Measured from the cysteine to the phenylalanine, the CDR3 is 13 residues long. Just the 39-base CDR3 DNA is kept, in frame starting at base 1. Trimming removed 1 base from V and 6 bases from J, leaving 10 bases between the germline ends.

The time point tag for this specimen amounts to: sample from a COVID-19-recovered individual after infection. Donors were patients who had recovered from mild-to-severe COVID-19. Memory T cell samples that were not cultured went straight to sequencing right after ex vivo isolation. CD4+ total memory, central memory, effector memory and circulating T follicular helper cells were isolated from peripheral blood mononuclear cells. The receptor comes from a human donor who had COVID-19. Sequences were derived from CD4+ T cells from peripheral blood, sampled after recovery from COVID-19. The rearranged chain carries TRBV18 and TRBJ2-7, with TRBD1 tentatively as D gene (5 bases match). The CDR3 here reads CASSPQGRSEQYF. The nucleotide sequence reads TGTGCCAGCTCACCACAGGGGCGGAGCGAGCAGTACTTC.